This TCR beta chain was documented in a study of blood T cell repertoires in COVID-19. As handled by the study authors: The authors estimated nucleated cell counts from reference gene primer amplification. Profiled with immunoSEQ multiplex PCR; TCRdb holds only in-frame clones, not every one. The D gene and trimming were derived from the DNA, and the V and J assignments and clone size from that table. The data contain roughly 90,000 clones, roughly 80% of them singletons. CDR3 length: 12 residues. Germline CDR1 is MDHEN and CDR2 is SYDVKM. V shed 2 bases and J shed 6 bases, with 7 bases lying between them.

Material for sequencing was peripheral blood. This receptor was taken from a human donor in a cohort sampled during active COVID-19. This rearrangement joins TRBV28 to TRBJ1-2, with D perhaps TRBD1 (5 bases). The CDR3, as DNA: TGTGCCAGCAGTTTACCGGGGGATGGCTACACCTTC. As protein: CASSLPGDGYTF.